Detailed here is one T cell receptor (beta chain). This record comes from a study of blood T cell repertoires in COVID-19. Profiled with immunoSEQ multiplex PCR; TCRdb holds only in-frame clones, not every one. The table records about 260,000 clones, roughly 90% of them present only once. The CDR3 is 13 amino acids. V was shortened by 4 bases and J by 4 bases, with 11 bases between the two germline ends. Looked up from germline, CDR1 is GTSNPN and CDR2 is SVGIG (reference sequence). The sample taken for sequencing was peripheral blood. This sequence originates from a woman aged 30 to 39 with COVID-19, enrolled during active disease. The chain links TRBV30 to TRBJ1-5; D ambiguous. The CDR3 sequence is CAWNPAGNQPQHF. The DNA of the CDR3 is TGTGCCTGGAACCCCGCGGGGAATCAGCCCCAGCATTTT.